This T cell receptor beta chain was sequenced for a study of T cells in Graves' hyperthyroidism and ophthalmopathy. This CDR3 is 15 amino acids long. V was shortened by 1 base and J by 0 bases, with 7 bases between the two germline ends. CDR1 is DFQATT, CDR2 SNEGSKA, per germline (reference sequence). The CDR3 regions of TCR beta were amplified from RNA transcripts. When the TCR CDR3 underwent first-round RT-PCR, the HTBI primer set was used. Using its own MiXCR run on the multiplex PCR reads, TCRdb lists one record per CDR3 protein. Of approximately 210,000 distinct CDR3 sequences listed, about 15% are singletons.

V is TRBV20-1 and J is TRBJ2-6, with no clear D. The source material was blood. This TCR derives from a man aged 50 or older with Graves' hyperthyroidism. The DNA of the CDR3 is TGCAGTGCTAGAGCATCTAACTCTGGGGCCAACGTCCTGACTTTC. This encodes CSARASNSGANVLTF.